The source of this TCR beta chain is a study of siplizumab effects on memory and regulatory T cells. The protocol was immunoSEQ multiplex PCR, while the TCRdb copy is restricted to in-frame clones and leaves out a portion. The profile shows 75,000 to 100,000 clones, around 94% of them singletons. CDR1 is SGHRS and CDR2 is YFSETQ in the germline V gene. This CDR3 region has 14 residues. The ends were cut back, 0 bases at V and 1 base at J, with 7 bases in the middle. Concerning this clone itself: Its antigen is currently unknown.

Findings and limits, study-wide: The naive T cell population seemed more diverse than memory cells and seemed a major contributor to the alloresponse.

The TCR comes from a human donor in good health. The rearrangement joins TRBV5-1 to TRBJ2-5; D not resolved. The specimen sequenced was non-Treg CD4+ T cells sorted from blood. CDR3 DNA: TGCGCCAGCAGCTTGGCACGGACCCAAGAGACCCAGTACTTC. It encodes CASSLARTQETQYF. The complete variable domain, with remaining parts taken from reference TRBV5-1 and TRBJ2-5, reads KAGVTQTPRYLIKTRGQQVTLSCSPISGHRSVSWYQQTPGQGLQFLFEYFSETQRNKGNFPGRFSGRQFSNSRSEMNVSTLELGDSALYLCASSLARTQETQYFGPGTRLLVL.